A single sample is the source of the 31 T cell receptor beta chains below, sequenced in a study of technical replicates of blood from a few donors. Produced via immunoSEQ multiplex PCR; TCRdb's table is partial and in-frame only. This table has roughly 60,000 clones, 70% to 90% appearing once. Sequenced sample: PBMCs. The source is a human donor in good health. Some clones in this sample may be carry-over from other donors' samples.

The chain has TRBV28 and TRBJ1-1, with 10 bases that match TRBD1. Germline V gives CDR1 MDHEN, CDR2 SYDVKM. This CDR3 region has 15 residues. Trimming cost V 3 bases and J 7 bases; bases outside gene matches: 8. The CDR3 coding sequence is TGTGCCAGCAGTTTGATGAGACAGGGGGCTATTGAAGCTTTCTTT. Translating it yields CASSLMRQGAIEAFF.

This chain uses TRBV5-4 with TRBJ1-6; weak D call: TRBD1 (6 bases). The germline V gene encodes CDR1 SGHNT and CDR2 YYREEE (reference sequence). CDR3 length: 14 residues. V was shortened by 1 base and J by 7 bases, with 9 bases between the two germline ends. The CDR3 protein is CASSLRGFNSPLHF. CDR3 DNA: TGTGCCAGCAGCTTGAGGGGGTTCAATTCACCCCTCCACTTT.

The genes are TRBV11-1 and TRBJ2-2; D perhaps matches TRBD2 (6 bases). The germline V gene has CDR1 SGHAT and CDR2 FQDESV (reference sequence). This CDR3 comprises 14 residues. Trimming removed 6 bases at V and 6 bases at J, with 14 bases between. The chain's CDR3 is CASSRRRAPGELFF. DNA of the CDR3: TGTGCCAGCAGTCGTAGGAGGGCACCCGGGGAGCTGTTTTTT.

CDR3 coding DNA: TGTGCCAGCACTCGCGGACAGGGCCAAAATGAAAAACTGTTTTTT. Protein: CASTRGQGQNEKLFF. The J gene is TRBJ1-4, the V gene TRBV2; 8 bases align to TRBD1. The germline V gene has CDR1 SNHLY and CDR2 FYNNEI. The CDR3 is 15 residues long. The ends lost 7 bases at V and 5 bases at J; junction bases unmatched: 9.

CDR3 amino acids: CACIADTQYF. CDR3 bases: TGTGCCTGCATCGCAGATACGCAGTATTTT. The chain carries TRBV21-1 and TRBJ2-3; the table gives TRBD2 as D, unverified against the DNA. TRBV21-1 is an annotated pseudogene. This CDR3 is 10 amino acids long.

The rearrangement uses TRBV5-1 and TRBJ1-2; D not resolved. This CDR3 contains 13 residues. The germline V gene has CDR1 SGHRS and CDR2 YFSETQ. Trimming shortened V by 5 bases and J by 0 bases, and 8 bases separated the two germline ends. The CDR3 protein is CASREAPNYGYTF. DNA for the CDR3: TGCGCCAGCAGGGAGGCTCCTAACTATGGCTACACCTTC.

The V and J genes are TRBV5-8 and TRBJ2-1, with D perhaps TRBD1 (6 bases). Trimming took off 2 bases at V and 9 bases at J, with 12 bases between the two ends. This CDR3 contains 13 residues. Germline CDR1 and CDR2: SGHTS and YDEGEE. CDR3: CASSFWTESEQFF. The CDR3 DNA follows: TGTGCCAGCAGCTTTTGGACAGAAAGTGAGCAGTTCTTC.

The chain uses TRBV18 and TRBJ2-1, with a possible D match to TRBD1 (5 bases). The CDR3 is made up of 13 amino acids. V was shortened by 3 bases and J by 4 bases, with 7 bases between the two germline ends. Germline CDR1 reads KGHSH; CDR2 reads LQKENI. Here the CDR3 reads CASSPRDYNEQFF. CDR3 bases: TGTGCCAGCTCACCCAGGGATTACAATGAGCAGTTCTTC.

This chain joins TRBV4-1 and TRBJ2-1; D is unclear. The V end lost 0 bases, the J end lost 8 bases, and 8 bases lay between the germline ends. The CDR3 runs 13 residues. Germline CDR1 MGHRA, CDR2 YSYEKL. The chain's CDR3 is CASSQDSGDEQFF. The CDR3 DNA follows: TGCGCCAGCAGCCAAGATTCCGGAGATGAGCAGTTCTTC.

The chain couples TRBV11-2 to TRBJ1-6; maybe TRBD1 (5 bases). Between the trimmed V and J ends, which lost 1 base and 8 bases, there was a span of 15 bases. CDR1 is SGHAT and CDR2 is FQNNGV in the germline V gene. The CDR3 is 16 residues long. CDR3 loop: CASSLGGSGIYSPLHF. The CDR3 DNA reads TGTGCCAGCAGCTTAGGAGGTTCAGGGATTTATTCACCCCTCCACTTT.

This chain's CDR3 is CASSLPDRVNNEQFF. In DNA form, the CDR3 reads TGTGCCAGCAGCTTACCGGACAGGGTGAACAATGAGCAGTTCTTC. The V gene is TRBV7-6, the J gene TRBJ2-1; 8 bases line up with TRBD1. The CDR3 runs 15 residues. The V gene end was trimmed by 2 bases and the J gene end by 5 bases; junction bases not matched to a gene: 5. From germline, CDR1 is SGHVS and CDR2 FNYEAQ.

The rearrangement uses TRBV12-5 and TRBJ2-1; no definite D call. Germline CDR1 LGHNT, CDR2 FRNRAP. Trimming took 3 bases from V and 5 from J, leaving 2 bases between them. The CDR3 contains 11 residues. The CDR3 protein is CASGFNNEQFF. The DNA of the CDR3 is TGTGCTAGTGGTTTCAACAATGAGCAGTTCTTC.

The V gene is TRBV6-5, the J gene TRBJ2-7; 9 nucleotides agree with TRBD2. Germline V gene sequence: CDR1 MNHEY, CDR2 SVGAGI. Losses at the gene ends were 7 bases for V and 8 bases for J; bases not matched to a gene: 6. The CDR3 loop spans 12 amino acids. The DNA for the CDR3 is TGTGCCAGCACCGAGACTAGCGGACAGCAGTACTTC. It codes for CASTETSGQQYF.

The V gene is TRBV7-2, the J gene TRBJ2-5, with 10 bases lining up with TRBD2. Trimming cost V 2 bases and J 2 bases; bases outside gene matches: 2. Germline V gene data show CDR1 as SGHTA and CDR2 as FQGNSA. The CDR3 runs to 15 residues. The CDR3 spells CASSLRTSGQETQYF. The CDR3 coding sequence is TGTGCCAGCAGCTTACGGACTAGCGGTCAAGAGACCCAGTACTTC.

The chain joins TRBV5-1 to TRBJ2-2; possibly TRBD2 for D (6 bases). There are 13 residues in the CDR3. Germline-derived CDR1 and CDR2 are SGHRS and YFSETQ. V was clipped by 3 bases and J by 10 bases, with 13 bases between them. The CDR3: CASSYGGTLELFF. CDR3 sequence (DNA): TGCGCCAGCAGCTATGGCGGGACCCTGGAGCTGTTTTTT.

This clone was detected once. This chain connects TRBV7-2 to TRBJ1-3; D unresolved. The germline V gene encodes CDR1 SGHTA and CDR2 FQGNSA. CDR3 length equals 13 residues. Trimming pared 1 base from V and 11 bases from J, leaving 12 bases between. The CDR3 DNA is TGTGCCAGCAGCTTAGGGCGGCAATTCCCCATATATTTT. Its translation: CASSLGRQFPIYF.

V gene TRBV18 combines with J gene TRBJ2-6, with 7 bases fitting TRBD1. Germline CDR1 and CDR2: KGHSH and LQKENI. This CDR3 is 16 amino acids long. V lost 2 bases, J lost 4 bases, and 5 bases stayed unmatched. The CDR3 here is CASSPGDRAGANVLTF. CDR3 bases: TGTGCCAGCTCACCAGGAGACAGGGCCGGGGCCAACGTCCTGACTTTC.

The V gene is TRBV2, the J gene TRBJ2-3, with 11 bases identical to TRBD2. Germline V lookup: CDR1 SNHLY, CDR2 FYNNEI. The ends lost 4 bases at V and 6 bases at J; junction bases unmatched: 0. The CDR3 extends over 13 amino acids. CDR3 coding DNA: TGTGCCAGCAGTGGACTAGCGGGGGATACGCAGTATTTT. Translation: CASSGLAGDTQYF.

This chain connects TRBV6-5 to TRBJ1-3; 9 bases are shared with TRBD1. Germline lookup yields CDR1 MNHEY and CDR2 SVGAGI. V trimming: 5 bases; J trimming: 2 bases; junction bases outside the gene matches: 4. CDR3 length equals 15 residues. The CDR3 DNA sequence: TGTGCCAGCAGTCACCGACAGGGGGCTGGAAACACCATATATTTT. It translates to CASSHRQGAGNTIYF.

This clone has only a few counts. This sequence joins TRBV12-5 and TRBJ1-5, with a tentative D call TRBD1 (5 bases). This CDR3 is built from 13 residues. Germline V lookup: CDR1 LGHNT, CDR2 FRNRAP. Between the trimmed V and J ends, which lost 1 base and 6 bases, there was a span of 7 bases. Written as DNA, the CDR3 is TGTGCTAGTGGTTTGGGCCAGGGTCAGCCCCAGCATTTT. Translation: CASGLGQGQPQHF.

V gene TRBV13 combines with J gene TRBJ1-2; unclear D gene. The V gene lost 10 bases and the J gene lost 6 bases, with 15 bases spanning the gap. The CDR3 is 12 residues long. The germline V gene encodes CDR1 PRHDT and CDR2 FYEKMQ (reference sequence). CDR3: CATEGRRNGYTF. The CDR3 DNA follows: TGTGCCACCGAGGGTAGGAGGAATGGCTACACCTTC.

This clone came up once. The chain links TRBV5-6 to TRBJ2-5, with D perhaps TRBD2 (5 bases). This CDR3 contains 16 residues. The V end lost 0 bases, the J end lost 1 base, and 13 bases lay between the germline ends. Germline assignment: CDR1 SGHDT and CDR2 YYEEEE. The CDR3 sequence: CASSLVGVAGQETQYF. The CDR3, as DNA: TGTGCCAGCAGCTTGGTGGGAGTGGCGGGCCAAGAGACCCAGTACTTC.

The gene calls are TRBV7-2 and TRBJ2-5, with 7 nucleotides matching TRBD2. Unmatched junction bases numbered 13, after V lost 5 bases and J lost 4 bases. This CDR3 comprises 16 residues. CDR1 is SGHTA and CDR2 is FQGNSA in the germline V gene. The CDR3 is CASSPRMLAGGETQYF. In DNA, the CDR3 is TGTGCCAGCAGCCCTCGCATGTTAGCGGGCGGAGAGACCCAGTACTTC.

V is TRBV18 and J is TRBJ2-7; 9 nucleotides match TRBD2. J lost 1 base, V lost 3 bases, and 7 bases had no gene match. The CDR3 sequence is 16 residues long. Germline CDR1 reads KGHSH; CDR2 reads LQKENI. The DNA for the CDR3 is TGTGCCAGCTCACCGACCGGACTAGCGTCATCCTACGAGCAGTACTTC. It encodes CASSPTGLASSYEQYF.

This clone occurred once. The chain is built from TRBV19 and TRBJ2-1, with D possibly being TRBD2 (5 bases). Trimming shortened V by 1 base and J by 4 bases, and 5 bases separated the two germline ends. The germline gives CDR1 LNHDA, CDR2 SQIVND (reference sequence). The CDR3 totals 13 residues. CDR3 region: CASSIGTYNEQFF. The CDR3 coding sequence is TGTGCCAGTAGTATAGGGACTTACAATGAGCAGTTCTTC.

This clone was recorded once. The chain employs TRBV18 and TRBJ2-7, with 11 bases matching TRBD1. CDR1 and CDR2 (germline): KGHSH, LQKENI. The CDR3 runs to 15 residues. The ends lost 0 bases at V and 3 bases at J; junction bases unmatched: 1. The CDR3 DNA reads TGTGCCAGCTCACCACCGGGACAGGGGGTCTACGAGCAGTACTTC. Its protein product is CASSPPGQGVYEQYF. The whole variable domain, remainder taken from reference TRBV18 and TRBJ2-7, is NAGVMQNPRHLVRRRGQEARLRCSPMKGHSHVYWYRQLPEEGLKFMVYLQKENIIDESGMPKERFSAEFPKEGPSILRIQQVVRGDSAAYFCASSPPGQGVYEQYFGPGTRLTVT.

The chain is built from TRBV7-2 and TRBJ2-7; D might be TRBD2 (6 bases). CDR1 and CDR2 (germline): SGHTA, FQGNSA. The CDR3 has 16 residues. V was pared by 4 bases and J by 6 bases, with 22 bases between. The CDR3 bases are TGTGCCAGCAGCTCTCTTGATCCGGGAGTAGGTACCGAGCAGTACTTC. Protein sequence: CASSSLDPGVGTEQYF. Using reference TRBV7-2 and TRBJ2-7 for the parts outside the CDR3, the full variable domain is GAGVSQSPSNKVTEKGKDVELRCDPISGHTALYWYRQSLGQGLEFLIYFQGNSAPDKSGLPSDRFSAERTGGSVSTLTIQRTQQEDSAVYLCASSSLDPGVGTEQYFGPGTRLTVT.

The chain has TRBV30 and TRBJ2-7; TRBD2 might be the D (7 bases). V lost 0 bases and J lost 0, with 9 bases in between. Per germline, CDR1 GTSNPN and CDR2 SVGIG (reference sequence). CDR3 length: 14 amino acids. The CDR3 region has the DNA TGTGCCTGGAGTGTTGGGGGGGCCTCCTACGAGCAGTACTTC. Amino acids: CAWSVGGASYEQYF.

V is TRBV5-6 and J is TRBJ1-1; 10 bases align to TRBD1. The J segment lost 7 bases and the V segment lost 5 bases, leaving 8 bases of the junction unmatched. This CDR3 is 14 amino acids long. The germline gives CDR1 SGHDT, CDR2 YYEEEE. The CDR3 coding sequence is TGTGCCAGCAGGGTGGACAGGGGGTTGGGTGAAGCTTTCTTT. Amino acid sequence: CASRVDRGLGEAFF.

The chain uses TRBV7-8 and TRBJ2-7; the D is unclear. The germline CDR1 and CDR2 sequences are SGHVS and FQNEAQ. The CDR3 covers 16 residues. Trimming removed 4 bases at V and 2 bases at J, with 18 bases between. In DNA, the CDR3 is TGTGCCAGCAGCTCTAGTTTCAGTCGTGCCGCCTACGAGCAGTACTTC. Translating gives CASSSSFSRAAYEQYF. The full variable domain, in which reference TRBV7-8 and TRBJ2-7 provide the parts outside the CDR3, is GAGVSQSPRYKVAKRGQDVALRCDPISGHVSLFWYQQALGQGPEFLTYFQNEAQLDKSGLPSDRFFAERPEGSVSTLKIQRTQQEDSAVYLCASSSSFSRAAYEQYFGPGTRLTVT.

The genes are TRBV15 and TRBJ2-3; TRBD1 might be the D (5 bases). V was cut by 0 bases and J by 6 bases, with 13 bases left in between. This CDR3 spans 15 amino acids. Germline CDR1 reads LNHNV; CDR2 reads YYDKDF (reference sequence). This CDR3 reads CATSRERQTGDTQYF. In DNA, the CDR3 is TGTGCCACCAGCAGAGAGAGACAGACGGGTGATACGCAGTATTTT.